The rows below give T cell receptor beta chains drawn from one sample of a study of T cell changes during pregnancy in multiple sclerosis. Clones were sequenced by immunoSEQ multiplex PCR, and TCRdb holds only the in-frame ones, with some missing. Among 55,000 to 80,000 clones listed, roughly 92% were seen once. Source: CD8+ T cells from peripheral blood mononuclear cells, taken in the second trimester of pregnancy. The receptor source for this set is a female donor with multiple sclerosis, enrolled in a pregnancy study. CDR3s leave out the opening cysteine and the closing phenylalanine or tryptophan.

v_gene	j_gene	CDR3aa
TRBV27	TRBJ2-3	ASSVTTSTDTQY
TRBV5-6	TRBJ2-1	ASSLVTSYNEQF
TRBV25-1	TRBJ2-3	ASSAIGTSNPPDTQY
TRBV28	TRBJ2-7	AISNEAGGLYEQY
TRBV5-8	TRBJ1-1	ASSRQGAF
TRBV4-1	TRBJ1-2	ASSQDIYERVNYGYT
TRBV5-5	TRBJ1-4	ASTWTGEKLF
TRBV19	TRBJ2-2	ASSLGQGTGELF
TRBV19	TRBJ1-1	ASSKGKALNTEAF
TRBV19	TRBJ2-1	ASSIGLAGLGEQF
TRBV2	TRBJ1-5	ASKAQGLSNQPQH
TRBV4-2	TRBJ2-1	ASSSRSGGIYNEQF
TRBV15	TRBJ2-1	ATSGTSKNQF
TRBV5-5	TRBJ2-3	ASSAFHTDTQY
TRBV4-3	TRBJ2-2	ASSPGLAGGPDTGELF
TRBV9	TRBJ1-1	ASSPDRSYTEAF
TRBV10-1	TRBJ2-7	ASSDEDSPLVTDEQY
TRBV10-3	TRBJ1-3	AISEPTEDRVSGNTIY
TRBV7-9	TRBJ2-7	ASSRGNYEQY
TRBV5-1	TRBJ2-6	ASTARASGANVLT
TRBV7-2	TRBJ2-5	ATIIAGETQY
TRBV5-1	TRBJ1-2	ASSPGTGGFYGYT
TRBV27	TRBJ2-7	ASSWDRGIGQY
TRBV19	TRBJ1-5	ASSIAGGSNQPQH
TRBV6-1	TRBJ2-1	ASSEVQAPHEQF
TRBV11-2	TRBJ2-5	ASSRSGGARGWQETQY
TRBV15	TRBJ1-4	ATSRSSGTGNEKLF
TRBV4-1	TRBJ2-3	ASSHVTSVVGSDTQY
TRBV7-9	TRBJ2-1	ASSSFRDEAGDPSNEQF
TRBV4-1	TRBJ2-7	ASSQAGGLYEQY
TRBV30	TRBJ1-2	AWIAGNGYT
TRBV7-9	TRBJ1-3	ASSLRGGENTIY
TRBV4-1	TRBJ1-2	ASSQLLRGEDGYT
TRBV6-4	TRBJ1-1	ASRDSPYLNTEAF
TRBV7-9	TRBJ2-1	ASSPGGGLAGAEEQF